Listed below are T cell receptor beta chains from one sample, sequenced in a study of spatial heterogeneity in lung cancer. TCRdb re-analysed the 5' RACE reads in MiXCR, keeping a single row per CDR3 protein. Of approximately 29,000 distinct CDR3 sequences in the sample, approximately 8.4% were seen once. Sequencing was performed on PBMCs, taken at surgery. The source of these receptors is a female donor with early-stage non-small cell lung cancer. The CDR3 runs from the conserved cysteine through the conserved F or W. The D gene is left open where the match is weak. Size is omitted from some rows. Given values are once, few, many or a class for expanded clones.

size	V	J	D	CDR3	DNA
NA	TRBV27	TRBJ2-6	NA	CASSLSSRAGANVLTF	TGTGCCAGCAGTTTATCGTCGAGGGCTGGGGCCAACGTCCTGACTTTC
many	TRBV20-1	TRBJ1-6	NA	CSARDQSRGTQGSPLHF	TGCAGTGCTAGAGATCAGTCTAGGGGGACCCAAGGTTCACCCCTCCACTTT
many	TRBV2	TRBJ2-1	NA	CASSETMYNEQFF	TGTGCCAGCAGTGAAACAATGTACAATGAGCAGTTCTTC
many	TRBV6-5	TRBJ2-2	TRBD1	CATRPGQGNTGELFF	TGTGCCACCCGCCCCGGACAGGGGAACACCGGGGAGCTGTTTTTT
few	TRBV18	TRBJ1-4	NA	CASSPLYPNEKLFF	TGTGCCAGCTCACCACTCTATCCTAATGAAAAACTGTTTTTT
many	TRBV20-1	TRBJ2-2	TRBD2	CSARRASGMNTGELFF	TGCAGTGCTAGACGGGCTAGCGGGATGAACACCGGGGAGCTGTTTTTT
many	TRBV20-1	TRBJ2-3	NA	CSARYGGGADTQYF	TGCAGTGCTAGATACGGAGGAGGTGCAGATACGCAGTATTTT
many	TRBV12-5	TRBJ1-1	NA	CASGNWPNTEAFF	TGTGCTAGTGGGAACTGGCCGAACACTGAAGCTTTCTTT
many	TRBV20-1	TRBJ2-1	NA	CSARSGSYNEQFF	TGCAGTGCTAGAAGCGGGTCCTACAATGAGCAGTTCTTC
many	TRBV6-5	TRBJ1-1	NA	CASSYSRQETSEAFF	TGTGCCAGCAGTTACTCGAGACAGGAAACATCTGAAGCTTTCTTT
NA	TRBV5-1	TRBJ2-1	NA	CASSLQGEGNNEQFF	TGCGCCAGCAGCTTACAGGGTGAGGGTAACAATGAGCAGTTCTTC
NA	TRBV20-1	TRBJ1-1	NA	CSARGKGGQFEAFF	TGCAGTGCTAGAGGGAAGGGGGGGCAATTTGAAGCTTTCTTT
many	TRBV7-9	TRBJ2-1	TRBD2	CASSPSIRTSGRADYNEQFF	TGTGCCAGCAGCCCCAGTATCAGGACTAGCGGGAGGGCGGATTACAATGAGCAGTTCTTC
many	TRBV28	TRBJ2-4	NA	CASSLGPPRDIQYF	TGTGCCAGCAGTTTGGGTCCCCCTAGGGACATTCAGTACTTC
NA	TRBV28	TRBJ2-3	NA	CASSTPLGDTQYF	TGTGCCAGCAGTACCCCCCTGGGAGATACGCAGTATTTT
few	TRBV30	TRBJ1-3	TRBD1	CAWKRQGTGNTIYF	TGTGCCTGGAAGCGACAGGGGACCGGAAACACCATATATTTT
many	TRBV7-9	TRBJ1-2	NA	CASSLEGTAGYTF	TGTGCCAGCAGCTTAGAAGGCACAGCAGGCTACACCTTC
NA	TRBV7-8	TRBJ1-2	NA	CASSTGGYGYTF	TGTGCCAGCAGCACAGGAGGATATGGCTACACCTTC
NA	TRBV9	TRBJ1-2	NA	CASSPRPGDGYTF	TGTGCCAGCAGCCCCCGCCCGGGGGATGGCTACACCTTC
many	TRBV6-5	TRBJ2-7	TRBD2	CASSTHGTSGREEQYF	TGTGCCAGCAGTACCCACGGGACTAGCGGGAGAGAGGAGCAGTACTTC
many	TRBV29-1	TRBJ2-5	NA	CSVSSRETQYF	TGCAGCGTTTCTAGCCGGGAGACCCAGTACTTC
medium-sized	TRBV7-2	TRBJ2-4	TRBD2	CASSRRTSAAKNIQYF	TGTGCCAGCAGCCGAAGGACTAGTGCGGCCAAAAACATTCAGTACTTC
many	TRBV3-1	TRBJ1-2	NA	CASSHSDSFNYGYTF	TGTGCCAGCAGCCATTCGGACAGCTTTAACTATGGCTACACCTTC
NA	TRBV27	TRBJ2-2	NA	CASSLLALRTGELFF	TGTGCCAGCAGTTTACTAGCGTTAAGGACCGGGGAGCTGTTTTTT